Given below is one TCR beta chain in context. Its antigen is unknown. The method was immunoSEQ multiplex PCR; TCRdb's version includes in-frame clones alone and lacks a portion of them. The repertoire includes under 100,000 clones, over 75% of them detected once, and about 16% sits in the top ten. The data derive from a study of graft-versus-host responses after intestinal transplantation. Whole-study context: Recipients got multivisceral, liver-intestinal, or isolated intestinal transplants.

With V trimmed by 5 bases and J by 11 bases, 10 bases remained unmatched. Germline lookup yields CDR1 LNHDA and CDR2 SQIVND (reference sequence). The CDR3 contains 15 residues. Study-level findings and limits: GvH clones were found in recipient marrow; some appeared first in ileum or blood.

The chain is built from TRBV19 and TRBJ2-1, with 12 nucleotides matching TRBD2. Here the sequenced sample was PBMCs, taken 450 to 480 days after intestinal transplant. The TCR was taken from a human patient who received an intestinal transplant, so some T cells may come from the graft donor. The CDR3 loop is CASSAPSGGAPKQFF. As DNA, the CDR3 is TGTGCCAGTAGTGCTCCTAGCGGGGGGGCCCCGAAGCAGTTCTTC.